In this sample, the clone carrying this T cell receptor beta chain turned up a few times. Its antigen remains unidentified. This entry belongs to a study of CD8+ T cells in alopecia areata. General study points: Mice showed clearer TCR sharing than patients did, a gap that was possibly HLA-related.

RNA extraction was followed by reverse transcription into cDNA, which acted as the sequencing template. The method was immunoSEQ multiplex PCR; TCRdb's version includes in-frame clones alone and lacks a portion of them. The data show 75,000 to 100,000 clones, roughly 41% seen once. The investigators collected lesional scalp punch biopsies and peripheral blood from alopecia areata patients. The sample comprised CD4+ T cells sorted from blood. The receptor was derived from a human donor with alopecia areata.

As DNA, the CDR3 is TGCGCCAGCAGCCAATTAACGGGGGGGCGGAACGAGCAGTACTTC. This gives the protein CASSQLTGGRNEQYF. This chain uses TRBV4-1 with TRBJ2-7; 8 bases fit TRBD2. The CDR3 spans 15 residues. Per germline, CDR1 MGHRA and CDR2 YSYEKL. J was trimmed by 5 bases and V by 2 bases; bases with no gene match: 8.